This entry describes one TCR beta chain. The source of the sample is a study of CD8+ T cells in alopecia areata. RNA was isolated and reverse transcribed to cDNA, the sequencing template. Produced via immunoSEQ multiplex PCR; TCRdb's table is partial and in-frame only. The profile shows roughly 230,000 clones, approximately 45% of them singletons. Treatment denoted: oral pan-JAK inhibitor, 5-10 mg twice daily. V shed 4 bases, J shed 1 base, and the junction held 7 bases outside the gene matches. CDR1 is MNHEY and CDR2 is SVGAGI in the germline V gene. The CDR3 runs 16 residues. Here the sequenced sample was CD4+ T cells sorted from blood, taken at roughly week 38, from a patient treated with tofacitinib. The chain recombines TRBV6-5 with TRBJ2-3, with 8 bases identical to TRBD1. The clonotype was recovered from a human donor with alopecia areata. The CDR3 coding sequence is TGTGCCAGCAGTTTGACAACGGGACAGGGCACAGATACGCAGTATTTT. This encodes CASSLTTGQGTDTQYF.